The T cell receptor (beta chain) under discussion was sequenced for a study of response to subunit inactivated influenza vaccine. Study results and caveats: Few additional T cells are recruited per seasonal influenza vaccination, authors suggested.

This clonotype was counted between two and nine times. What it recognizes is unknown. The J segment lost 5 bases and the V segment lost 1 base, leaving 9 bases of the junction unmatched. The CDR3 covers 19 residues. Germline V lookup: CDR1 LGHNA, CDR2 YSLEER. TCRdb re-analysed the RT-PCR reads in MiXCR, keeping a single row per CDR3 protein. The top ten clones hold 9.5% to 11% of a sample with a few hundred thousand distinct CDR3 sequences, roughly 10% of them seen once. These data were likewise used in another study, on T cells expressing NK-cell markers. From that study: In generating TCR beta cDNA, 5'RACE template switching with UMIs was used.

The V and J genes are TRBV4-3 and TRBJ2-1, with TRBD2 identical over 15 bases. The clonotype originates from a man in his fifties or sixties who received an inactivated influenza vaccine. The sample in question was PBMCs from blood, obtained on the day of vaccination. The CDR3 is CASSQAPRTSGRADNEQFF. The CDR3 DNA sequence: TGCGCCAGCAGCCAAGCTCCTAGGACTAGCGGGAGGGCCGACAATGAGCAGTTCTTC.